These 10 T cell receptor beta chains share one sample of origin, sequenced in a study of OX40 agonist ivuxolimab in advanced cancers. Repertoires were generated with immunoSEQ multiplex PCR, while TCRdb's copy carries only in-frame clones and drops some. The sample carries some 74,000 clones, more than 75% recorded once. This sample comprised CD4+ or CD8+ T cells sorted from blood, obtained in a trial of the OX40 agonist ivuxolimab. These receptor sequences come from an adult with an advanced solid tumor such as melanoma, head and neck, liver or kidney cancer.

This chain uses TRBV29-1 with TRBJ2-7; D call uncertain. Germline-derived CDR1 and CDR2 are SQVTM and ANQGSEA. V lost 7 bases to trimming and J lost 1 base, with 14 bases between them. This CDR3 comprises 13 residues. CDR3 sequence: CSAYGVGSYEQYF. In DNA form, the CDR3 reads TGCAGCGCATATGGGGTGGGATCCTACGAGCAGTACTTC.

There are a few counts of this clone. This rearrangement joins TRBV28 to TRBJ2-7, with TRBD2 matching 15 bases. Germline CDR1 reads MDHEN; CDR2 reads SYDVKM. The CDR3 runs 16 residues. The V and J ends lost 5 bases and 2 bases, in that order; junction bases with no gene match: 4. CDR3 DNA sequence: TGTGCCAGCAGTCCCTGGACTAGCGGGGGGGCCTACGAGCAGTACTTC. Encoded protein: CASSPWTSGGAYEQYF.

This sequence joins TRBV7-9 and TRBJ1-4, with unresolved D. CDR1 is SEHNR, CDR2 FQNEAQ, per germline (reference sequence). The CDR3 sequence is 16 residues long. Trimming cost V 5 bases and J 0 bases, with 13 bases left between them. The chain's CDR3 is CASSRGSGTTNEKLFF. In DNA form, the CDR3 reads TGTGCCAGCAGCCGTGGGTCGGGAACAACTAATGAAAAACTGTTTTTT.

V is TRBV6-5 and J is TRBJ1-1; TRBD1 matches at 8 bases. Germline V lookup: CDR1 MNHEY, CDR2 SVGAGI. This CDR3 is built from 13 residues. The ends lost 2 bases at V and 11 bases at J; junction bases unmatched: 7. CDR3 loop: CASSYAKDREAFF. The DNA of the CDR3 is TGTGCCAGCAGTTACGCCAAGGACAGGGAGGCTTTCTTT.

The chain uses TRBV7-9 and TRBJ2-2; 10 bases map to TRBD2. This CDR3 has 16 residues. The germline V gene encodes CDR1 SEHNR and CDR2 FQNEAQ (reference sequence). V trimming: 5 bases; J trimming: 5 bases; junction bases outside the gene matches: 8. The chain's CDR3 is CASSRAGGPATGELFF. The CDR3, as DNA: TGTGCCAGCAGCAGAGCGGGAGGGCCAGCGACCGGGGAGCTGTTTTTT.

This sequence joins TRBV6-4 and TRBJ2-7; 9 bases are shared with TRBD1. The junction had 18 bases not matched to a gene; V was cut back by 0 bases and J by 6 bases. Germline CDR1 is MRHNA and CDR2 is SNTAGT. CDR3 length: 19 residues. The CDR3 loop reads CASSDSSGQGRPDRSEQYF. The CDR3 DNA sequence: TGTGCCAGCAGTGACTCATCGGGACAGGGTCGGCCGGACCGGAGCGAGCAGTACTTC.

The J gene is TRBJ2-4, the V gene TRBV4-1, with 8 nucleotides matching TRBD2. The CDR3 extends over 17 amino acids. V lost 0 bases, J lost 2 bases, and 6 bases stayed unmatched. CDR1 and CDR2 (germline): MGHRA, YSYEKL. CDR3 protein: CASSQDPTGGTKNIQYF. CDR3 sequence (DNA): TGCGCCAGCAGCCAAGACCCAACGGGAGGGACCAAAAACATTCAGTACTTC.

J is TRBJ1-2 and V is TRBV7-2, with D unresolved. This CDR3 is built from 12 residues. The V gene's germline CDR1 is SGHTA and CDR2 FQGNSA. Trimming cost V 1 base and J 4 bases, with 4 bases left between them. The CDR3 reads CASSLDTYGYTF. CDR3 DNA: TGTGCCAGCAGCTTAGATACCTATGGCTACACCTTC.

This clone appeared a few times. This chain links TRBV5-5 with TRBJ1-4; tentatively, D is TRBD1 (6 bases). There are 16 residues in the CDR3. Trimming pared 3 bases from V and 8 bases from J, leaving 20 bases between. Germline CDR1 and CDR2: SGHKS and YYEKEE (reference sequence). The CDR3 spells CASSSVGTKGGEKLFF. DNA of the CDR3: TGTGCCAGCAGCTCGGTCGGGACAAAGGGTGGAGAAAAACTGTTTTTT.

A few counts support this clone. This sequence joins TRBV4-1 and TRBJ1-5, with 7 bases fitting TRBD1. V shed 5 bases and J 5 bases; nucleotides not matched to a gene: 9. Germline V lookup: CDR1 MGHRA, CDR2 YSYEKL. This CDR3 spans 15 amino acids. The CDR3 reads CASSETPGQYQPQHF. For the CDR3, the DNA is TGCGCCAGCAGCGAAACCCCGGGACAGTATCAGCCCCAGCATTTT.